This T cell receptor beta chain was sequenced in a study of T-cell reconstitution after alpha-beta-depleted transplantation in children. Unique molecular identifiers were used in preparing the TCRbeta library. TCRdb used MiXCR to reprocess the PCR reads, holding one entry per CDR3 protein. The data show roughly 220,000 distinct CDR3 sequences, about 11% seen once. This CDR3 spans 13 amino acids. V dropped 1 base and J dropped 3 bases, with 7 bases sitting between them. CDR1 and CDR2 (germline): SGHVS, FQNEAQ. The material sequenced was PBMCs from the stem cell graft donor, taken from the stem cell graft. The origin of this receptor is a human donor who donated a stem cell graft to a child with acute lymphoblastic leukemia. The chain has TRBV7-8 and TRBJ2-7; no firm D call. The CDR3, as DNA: TGTGCCAGCAGCTTAGTCGTCCGCTACGAGCAGTACTTC. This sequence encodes CASSLVVRYEQYF.